These 20 T cell receptor beta chains were sequenced from one sample in a study of graft-versus-host responses after intestinal transplantation. Produced via immunoSEQ multiplex PCR; TCRdb's table is partial and in-frame only. The sample consists of approximately 17,000 clones, roughly four fifths of them appearing once. Processing was applied to graft tissue in order to liberate intraepithelial and lamina propria lymphocytes. Here the sequenced sample was ileum tissue, taken just under 600 days after intestinal transplantation. The origin of the receptors is a human patient who received an intestinal transplant, so some T cells may come from the graft donor.

This chain links TRBV29-1 with TRBJ2-1, with 9 bases matching TRBD2. The CDR3 consists of 16 residues. V trimming: 6 bases; J trimming: 0 bases; junction bases outside the gene matches: 9. The germline V gene encodes CDR1 SQVTM and CDR2 ANQGSEA. CDR3 coding DNA: TGCAGCGTCGAATCGGGCGGGGGGGCCTCCTACAATGAGCAGTTCTTC. Encoded protein: CSVESGGGASYNEQFF.

The genes are TRBV2 and TRBJ1-3, with D tentatively TRBD1 (5 bases). Trimming left V 6 bases short and J 0 bases short, with 12 bases between. This CDR3 is built from 15 residues. Germline V lookup: CDR1 SNHLY, CDR2 FYNNEI. The CDR3 here is CASSLGPISGNTIYF. The CDR3 nucleotides read TGTGCCAGCAGCCTGGGACCGATCTCTGGAAACACCATATATTTT.

The rearrangement joins TRBV11-2 to TRBJ1-6, with a possible D match to TRBD1 (6 bases). The CDR3 has 13 residues. The germline gives CDR1 SGHAT, CDR2 FQNNGV. The V end lost 1 base, the J end lost 15 bases, and 13 bases lay between the germline ends. The CDR3 coding sequence is TGTGCCAGCAGCTTAGGACTACAGGGTCTCCTCCACTTT. Protein sequence: CASSLGLQGLLHF.

The chain carries TRBV5-1 and TRBJ1-4; 7 bases are shared with TRBD1. CDR3 length: 14 amino acids. Germline lookup yields CDR1 SGHRS and CDR2 YFSETQ. V gave up 4 bases and J gave up 3 bases; unmatched junction bases: 3. CDR3 protein: CASSATGANEKLFF. In nucleotides, the CDR3 is TGCGCCAGCAGCGCAACAGGGGCTAATGAAAAACTGTTTTTT.

The rearrangement links TRBV12-5 to TRBJ1-2; 10 nucleotides agree with TRBD1. The CDR3 covers 14 residues. Germline loops: CDR1 LGHNT, CDR2 FRNRAP. The V segment lost 6 bases and the J segment 5 bases; nucleotides outside the gene matches: 6. For the CDR3, the DNA is TGTGCTAGTGGGGATCCGGGACAGGGGTATGGCTACACCTTC. It is translated as CASGDPGQGYGYTF.

V gene TRBV4-2 combines with J gene TRBJ2-7; D possibly matches TRBD1 or TRBD2 (5 bases each). Trimming removed 0 bases from V and 2 bases from J, with 17 bases in between. The germline V gene has CDR1 LGHNA and CDR2 YNFKEQ. This CDR3 contains 17 residues. CDR3 bases: TGTGCCAGCAGCCAAGACGCCATCCCGGGACCGGCCTACGAGCAGTACTTC. Translated, it gives CASSQDAIPGPAYEQYF.

This chain links TRBV28 with TRBJ1-6; TRBD1 is a possible D gene (5 bases). The CDR3 has 16 residues. In germline, CDR1 is MDHEN, CDR2 SYDVKM. Trimming took 2 bases from V and 9 from J, leaving 17 bases between them. The CDR3 sequence: CASSLIANQGSSPLHF. CDR3 sequence (DNA): TGTGCCAGCAGTTTAATAGCTAACCAGGGAAGTTCACCCCTCCACTTT.

The V and J genes are TRBV7-2 and TRBJ1-2; the D gene is possibly TRBD1 (6 bases). The length of the CDR3 is 16 residues. CDR1 is SGHTA, CDR2 FQGNSA, per germline. V was clipped by 1 base and J by 3 bases, with 15 bases between them. CDR3 nucleotides: TGTGCCAGCAGCTTAGGGCCCTACAGGGATCACTATGGCTACACCTTC. This gives the protein CASSLGPYRDHYGYTF.

This chain uses TRBV7-6 with TRBJ2-1; D call uncertain. Germline-derived CDR1 and CDR2 are SGHVS and FNYEAQ. V lost 2 bases to trimming and J lost 7 bases, with 9 bases between them. The CDR3 has 13 amino acids. CDR3 region: CASSLILENEQFF. DNA of the CDR3: TGTGCCAGCAGCTTAATCTTGGAAAATGAGCAGTTCTTC.

The chain links TRBV7-8 to TRBJ2-5, with a tentative D call TRBD2 (5 bases). Trimming left V 2 bases short and J 0 bases short, with 7 bases between. The CDR3 is made up of 14 amino acids. Germline assignment: CDR1 SGHVS and CDR2 FQNEAQ. The CDR3 here is CASSLTGDQETQYF. CDR3 nucleotide sequence: TGTGCCAGCAGCTTAACCGGGGACCAAGAGACCCAGTACTTC.

The DNA for the CDR3 is TGTGCCAGCAGTTCTACAGGGCTTTATGGCTACACCTTC. Residues: CASSSTGLYGYTF. This chain connects TRBV5-6 to TRBJ1-2; D is possibly TRBD1 (6 bases). Germline lookup yields CDR1 SGHDT and CDR2 YYEEEE. The length of the CDR3 is 13 residues. Trimming left V 5 bases short and J 5 bases short, with 13 bases between.

This rearrangement joins TRBV7-3 to TRBJ2-1; D unclear. Germline V gives CDR1 SGHTA, CDR2 FQGTGA. Trimming took off 2 bases at V and 2 bases at J, with 4 bases between the two ends. This CDR3 has 13 amino acids. The CDR3, as DNA: TGTGCCAGCAGCTTAGGGCCCTACAATGAGCAGTTCTTC. Its protein is CASSLGPYNEQFF.

V gene TRBV7-9 combines with J gene TRBJ2-1, with D perhaps given as TRBD1 or TRBD2 (5 bases each). The CDR3 has 17 residues. V lost 4 bases to trimming and J lost 2 bases, with 18 bases between them. Germline CDR1 SEHNR, CDR2 FQNEAQ (reference sequence). CDR3 sequence: CASSSAGAPVPYNEQFF. The DNA for the CDR3 is TGTGCCAGCAGCTCCGCCGGGGCACCGGTCCCCTACAATGAGCAGTTCTTC.

The V call is TRBV6-5, the J call TRBJ1-2; possible D gene TRBD1, 6 bases. Per the germline V gene, CDR1 is MNHEY and CDR2 is SVGAGI. Deletions cut 6 bases from V and 4 bases from J, with 12 bases between. The CDR3 covers 13 residues. CDR3 DNA: TGTGCCAGCAGCGCCGACAGGAGCTATGGCTACACCTTC. Protein: CASSADRSYGYTF.

This CDR3 reads CASSASGATLPYNEQFF. CDR3 coding DNA: TGTGCCAGCAGCGCTTCAGGGGCTACTTTACCCTACAATGAGCAGTTCTTC. This chain uses TRBV9 with TRBJ2-1, with D maybe TRBD1 (6 bases). Trimming took off 3 bases at V and 2 bases at J, with 18 bases between the two ends. CDR3 length: 17 amino acids. Germline V gene data show CDR1 as SGDLS and CDR2 as YYNGEE.

The chain carries TRBV5-4 and TRBJ1-1; TRBD1 matches at 9 bases. Germline loops: CDR1 SGHNT, CDR2 YYREEE (reference sequence). J lost 4 bases, V lost 3 bases, and 7 bases had no gene match. The CDR3 sequence is 15 residues long. The CDR3 here is CASSSRDRVSTEAFF. In DNA form, the CDR3 reads TGTGCCAGCAGCTCCCGGGACAGGGTATCCACTGAAGCTTTCTTT.

CDR3 sequence reads: CASSESTDTQYF. CDR3 bases: TGCGCCAGCAGTGAGTCAACAGATACGCAGTATTTT. The V call is TRBV10-1, the J call TRBJ2-3; D is uncertain. V shed 0 bases and J shed 3 bases, with 1 base lying between them. The CDR3 sequence is 12 residues long. Germline values: CDR1 WNHNN, CDR2 SYGVQD (reference sequence).

The V and J genes are TRBV11-3 and TRBJ1-6; the D is unclear. Germline CDR1 and CDR2: SGHNT and YENEEA. The V gene lost 2 bases and the J gene lost 5 bases, with 4 bases spanning the gap. The CDR3 is made up of 13 amino acids. The DNA of the CDR3 is TGTGCCAGCAGCTTAAAAGATAATTCACCCCTCCACTTT. Its protein product is CASSLKDNSPLHF.

The V and J genes are TRBV10-3 and TRBJ2-7; 13 bases fit TRBD2. Germline-derived CDR1 and CDR2 are ENHRY and SYGVKD. Trimming took 10 bases from V and 4 from J; bases not matched to a gene: 10. This CDR3 contains 15 residues. The CDR3 bases are TGTGCCAGCTCCGGGACTAGCGGGGTCCCGTACGAGCAGTACTTC. Its protein product is CASSGTSGVPYEQYF.

The gene calls are TRBV2 and TRBJ2-2; 7 positions match TRBD2. Germline CDR1 is SNHLY and CDR2 is FYNNEI. V gave up 6 bases and J gave up 0 bases; unmatched junction bases: 7. The CDR3 runs 16 residues. CDR3: CASRELAKANTGELFF. The DNA of the CDR3 is TGTGCCAGCAGAGAACTAGCGAAAGCGAACACCGGGGAGCTGTTTTTT.